The 28 T cell receptor beta chains below come from one sample, sequenced in a study of shared clonotypes between healthy human individuals. Here immunoSEQ multiplex PCR was the method, and the copy in TCRdb shows in-frame clones only, minus some. This table holds some 480,000 clones, about 80% found once. What was sequenced was PBMCs. The receptors stem from a woman between 35 and 50 years old in good health. Some clones in this sample may be carry-over from other donors' samples.

The chain combines TRBV29-1 with TRBJ2-1; 9 nucleotides line up with TRBD1. The CDR3 covers 12 residues. Germline trimming cut 7 bases from V and 7 bases from J; bases unmatched to any gene: 5. Germline values: CDR1 SQVTM, CDR2 ANQGSEA. This CDR3 is CSDRGLKNEQFF. The CDR3 coding sequence is TGCAGCGACAGGGGGCTAAAGAATGAGCAGTTCTTC.

This clone was seen ten or more times. The chain links TRBV2 to TRBJ1-3, with D maybe TRBD1 (5 bases). Trimming cost V 5 bases and J 0 bases, with 8 bases left between them. The germline V gene has CDR1 SNHLY and CDR2 FYNNEI. The CDR3 has 14 residues. This CDR3 is CASSWDYSGNTIYF. CDR3 bases: TGTGCCAGCAGTTGGGACTACTCTGGAAACACCATATATTTT.

CDR3 nucleotides: TGTGCCAGCCTCCCAGGGGGCGGCGATCAGCCCCAGCATTTT. Its translation is CASLPGGGDQPQHF. The V and J genes are TRBV28 and TRBJ1-5, with 8 bases aligning to TRBD1. Germline CDR1 MDHEN, CDR2 SYDVKM. This CDR3 has 14 residues. Trimming took 8 bases from V and 5 from J; bases not matched to a gene: 8.

Points on this clone: A much larger clonotype is one base distant, so this may be a read error. The chain employs TRBV27 and TRBJ1-4; D remains ambiguous. V was shortened by 1 base and J by 6 bases, with 0 bases between the two germline ends. Germline CDR1 and CDR2: MNHEY and SMNVEV (reference sequence). CDR3 length: 11 residues. CDR3 in amino acids: CASSLYEKLFF. As DNA, the CDR3 is TGTGCCAGCAGTTTATATGAAAAACTGTTTTTT.

This sequence joins TRBV11-2 and TRBJ2-7, with D tentatively TRBD2 (6 bases). CDR1 SGHAT and CDR2 FQNNGV come from the germline V gene. The V end was cut by 0 bases, the J end by 0 bases, with 9 bases between. The CDR3 runs to 15 residues. The CDR3 DNA follows: TGTGCCAGCAGCTTAGAGCCGGGGGACTCCTACGAGCAGTACTTC. Translating gives CASSLEPGDSYEQYF.

In its sample, this clone was seen once. One end of the junction varies from germline; a read error may be responsible. CDR3 region: CAISAGSYEQYF. The DNA for the CDR3 is TGTGCCATCAGTGCCGGATCCTACGAGCAGTACTTC. This chain joins TRBV6-1 and TRBJ2-7; D is ambiguous. CDR3 length: 12 residues. CDR1 is MNHNS and CDR2 is SASEGT in the germline V gene.

The chain is built from TRBV28 and TRBJ1-4; D is possibly TRBD1 (5 bases). The CDR3 sequence is 11 residues long. CDR1 MDHEN and CDR2 SYDVKM come from the germline V gene. Deletions cut 10 bases from V and 6 bases from J, with 9 bases between. For the CDR3, the DNA is TGTGCCACACGGACATATGAAAAACTGTTTTTT. Its translation: CATRTYEKLFF.

V gene TRBV5-3 combines with J gene TRBJ1-5; perhaps TRBD1 as D (6 bases). TRBV5-3 is sorted into the ORF group, with uncertain function. The CDR3 is 16 amino acids. V was pared by 4 bases and J by 1 base, with 15 bases between. The CDR3 spells CARSLQTGRSNQPQHF. CDR3 nucleotide sequence: TGTGCCAGAAGCCTCCAGACAGGACGGAGCAATCAGCCCCAGCATTTT.

The V gene is TRBV29-1, the J gene TRBJ2-1; no firm D call. Germline V gene sequence: CDR1 SQVTM, CDR2 ANQGSEA. Trimming removed 3 bases at V and 8 bases at J, with 11 bases between. The CDR3 consists of 12 residues. CDR3 DNA: TGCAGCGTTGAGGCCAATCGGGATGAGCAGTTCTTC. Protein sequence: CSVEANRDEQFF.

The rearrangement uses TRBV30 and TRBJ1-2, with TRBD1 matching over 9 bases. Looked up from germline, CDR1 is GTSNPN and CDR2 is SVGIG (reference sequence). This CDR3 spans 13 amino acids. V was clipped by 2 bases and J by 8 bases; unmatched bases: 6. This CDR3 reads CAWSQLGQGGYTF. CDR3 in DNA: TGTGCCTGGAGTCAACTGGGACAGGGCGGCTACACCTTC.

V is TRBV27 and J is TRBJ1-6, with D hard to call. Germline V gene sequence: CDR1 MNHEY, CDR2 SMNVEV (reference sequence). This CDR3 contains 14 residues. Trimming cost V 3 bases and J 5 bases, with 8 bases left between them. The CDR3 protein is CASSFFGNNSPLHF. DNA for the CDR3: TGTGCCAGCAGTTTTTTTGGAAATAATTCACCCCTCCACTTT.

This clone was seen a few times. The chain combines TRBV10-2 with TRBJ2-4; D unclear. The V gene lost 2 bases and the J gene lost 5 bases, with 7 bases spanning the gap. From germline, CDR1 is WSHSY and CDR2 SAAADI. The CDR3 runs to 13 residues. Written as DNA, the CDR3 is TGCGCCAGCAGTGAGACAGAGCAAAACATTCAGTACTTC. Its translation: CASSETEQNIQYF.

V and J are TRBV10-3 and TRBJ1-2; 9 positions agree with TRBD1. J lost 3 bases, V lost 3 bases, and 11 bases had no gene match. CDR1 ENHRY and CDR2 SYGVKD come from the germline V gene. The CDR3 has 17 residues. CDR3 nucleotides: TGTGCCATCAGTGAAAGAGGGGAGGGACAGGGAGACTATGGCTACACCTTC. Protein product: CAISERGEGQGDYGYTF.

Many counts were recorded for this clone. The chain combines TRBV6-6 with TRBJ1-5, with D unresolved. V shed 8 bases and J shed 4 bases, with 12 bases lying between them. CDR1 MNHNY and CDR2 SVGAGI come from the germline V gene (reference sequence). This CDR3 is built from 13 residues. CDR3 protein: CASGEGLNQPQHF. The CDR3 DNA sequence: TGTGCCAGCGGGGAAGGGTTAAATCAGCCCCAGCATTTT.

With regard to this clone: The sample holds other DNA sequences that translate to the same CDR3. The chain uses TRBV28 and TRBJ2-2; D unclear. V was pared by 4 bases and J by 0 bases, with 15 bases between. Looked up from germline, CDR1 is MDHEN and CDR2 is SYDVKM. This CDR3 is 17 amino acids long. The CDR3, as DNA: TGTGCCAGCAGTTCGTCCCCTAGTGGAACGAACACCGGGGAGCTGTTTTTT. Translating gives CASSSSPSGTNTGELFF.

The chain carries TRBV7-6 and TRBJ2-1; a possible D gene is TRBD2 (6 bases). V dropped 2 bases and J dropped 0 bases, with 14 bases sitting between them. CDR1 is SGHVS and CDR2 is FNYEAQ in the germline V gene. This CDR3 is built from 17 residues. CDR3 residues: CASSLSAPTSSYNEQFF. The CDR3 bases are TGTGCCAGCAGCTTATCAGCCCCGACTAGCTCCTACAATGAGCAGTTCTTC.

This clone was seen many times. The chain combines TRBV7-2 with TRBJ2-7; tentative D call: TRBD1 (5 bases). CDR1 is SGHTA and CDR2 is FQGNSA in the germline V gene. V shed 5 bases and J shed 3 bases, with 11 bases lying between them. This CDR3 comprises 13 residues. The DNA for the CDR3 is TGTGCCAGCAGCCTCAGGGTTGGCTACGAGCAGTACTTC. Its translation is CASSLRVGYEQYF.

V usage is TRBV6-6 and J usage is TRBJ1-3; no reliable D call. This CDR3 is 13 amino acids long. V was cut by 8 bases and J by 4 bases, with 12 bases left in between. Looked up from germline, CDR1 is MNHNY and CDR2 is SVGAGI (reference sequence). CDR3 amino acids: CASCPSGGNTIYF. The CDR3 DNA reads TGTGCCAGCTGTCCTTCTGGGGGAAACACCATATATTTT.

J is TRBJ1-1 and V is TRBV27; 10 nucleotides agree with TRBD1. V was pared by 5 bases and J by 4 bases, with 4 bases of the junction left unmatched. This CDR3 has 14 residues. CDR1 and CDR2 (germline): MNHEY, SMNVEV (reference sequence). CDR3 bases: TGTGCCAGCAGTCAACGGACAGGGGGCACTGAAGCTTTCTTT. Its protein product is CASSQRTGGTEAFF.

This chain connects TRBV11-3 to TRBJ2-7; the D is unclear. The germline V gene encodes CDR1 SGHNT and CDR2 YENEEA. V lost 1 base to trimming and J lost 5 bases, with 15 bases between them. The CDR3 runs to 15 residues. The CDR3 loop is CASSLGGSLIHEQYF. CDR3 DNA sequence: TGTGCCAGCAGCTTAGGAGGTAGTTTAATCCACGAGCAGTACTTC.

The V call is TRBV28, the J call TRBJ2-5; D is ambiguous. The CDR3 is made up of 15 amino acids. Germline-derived CDR1 and CDR2 are MDHEN and SYDVKM. V was trimmed by 3 bases and J by 2 bases, leaving 13 bases between them. CDR3 nucleotide sequence: TGTGCCAGCAGTTTTAGTAGGACGGCACAAGAGACCCAGTACTTC. The encoded protein is CASSFSRTAQETQYF.

This clone came up a few times. This sequence joins TRBV11-1 and TRBJ1-1; D might be TRBD1 (6 bases). V was clipped by 5 bases and J by 1 base, with 11 bases between them. Looked up from germline, CDR1 is SGHAT and CDR2 is FQDESV (reference sequence). This CDR3 is built from 14 residues. The CDR3 is CASSLDRTNTEAFF. The DNA of the CDR3 is TGTGCCAGCAGCCTTGACAGGACGAACACTGAAGCTTTCTTT.

The CDR3: CASTPQGIETQYF. The CDR3 region has the DNA TGTGCCAGCACCCCGCAGGGGATTGAGACCCAGTACTTC. The genes are TRBV5-4 and TRBJ2-5, with D possibly being TRBD1 (6 bases). The V end lost 6 bases, the J end lost 5 bases, and 14 bases lay between the germline ends. The germline gives CDR1 SGHNT, CDR2 YYREEE (reference sequence). The CDR3 length is 13 residues.

The chain is built from TRBV4-3 and TRBJ2-1; 7 nucleotides agree with TRBD1. Trimming at V came to 0 bases and at J to 3 bases, leaving 2 bases not matched to a gene. The V gene's germline CDR1 is LGHNA and CDR2 YSLEER. This CDR3 comprises 15 residues. CDR3 amino acids: CASSQDGDSYNEQFF. In nucleotides, the CDR3 is TGCGCCAGCAGCCAAGATGGGGACAGCTACAATGAGCAGTTCTTC.

The chain combines TRBV27 with TRBJ2-3; D is unresolved. Germline CDR1 is MNHEY and CDR2 is SMNVEV (reference sequence). V lost 5 bases and J lost 0, with 12 bases in between. CDR3 size: 15 residues. CDR3 residues: CASSPLDISTDTQYF. In nucleotides, the CDR3 is TGTGCCAGCAGTCCCCTAGACATAAGCACAGATACGCAGTATTTT.

The J gene is TRBJ1-2, the V gene TRBV5-4; 9 bases match TRBD1. The CDR3 is 14 amino acids. Trimming at V came to 0 bases and at J to 4 bases, leaving 1 base not matched to a gene. Germline CDR1 is SGHNT and CDR2 is YYREEE (reference sequence). The DNA for the CDR3 is TGTGCCAGCAGCTTGGGGGACAGGGTCTATGGCTACACCTTC. Amino acid sequence: CASSLGDRVYGYTF.

The table lists this clone with a few counts. The chain couples TRBV14 to TRBJ1-1; D unresolved. Looked up from germline, CDR1 is SGHDN and CDR2 is FVKESK. This CDR3 region has 13 residues. Between the trimmed V and J ends, which lost 1 base and 6 bases, there was a span of 9 bases. CDR3 residues: CASSQVWMAEAFF. In DNA form, the CDR3 reads TGTGCCAGCAGCCAAGTTTGGATGGCTGAAGCTTTCTTT.

The J gene is TRBJ2-7, the V gene TRBV7-2; weak D call: TRBD1 (6 bases). Trimming took 4 bases from V and 5 from J, leaving 15 bases between them. This CDR3 spans 14 amino acids. Germline lookup yields CDR1 SGHTA and CDR2 FQGNSA. The CDR3 region has the DNA TGTGCCAGCAGCTCGGACAGTCGGATCCACGAGCAGTACTTC. Translated, it gives CASSSDSRIHEQYF.